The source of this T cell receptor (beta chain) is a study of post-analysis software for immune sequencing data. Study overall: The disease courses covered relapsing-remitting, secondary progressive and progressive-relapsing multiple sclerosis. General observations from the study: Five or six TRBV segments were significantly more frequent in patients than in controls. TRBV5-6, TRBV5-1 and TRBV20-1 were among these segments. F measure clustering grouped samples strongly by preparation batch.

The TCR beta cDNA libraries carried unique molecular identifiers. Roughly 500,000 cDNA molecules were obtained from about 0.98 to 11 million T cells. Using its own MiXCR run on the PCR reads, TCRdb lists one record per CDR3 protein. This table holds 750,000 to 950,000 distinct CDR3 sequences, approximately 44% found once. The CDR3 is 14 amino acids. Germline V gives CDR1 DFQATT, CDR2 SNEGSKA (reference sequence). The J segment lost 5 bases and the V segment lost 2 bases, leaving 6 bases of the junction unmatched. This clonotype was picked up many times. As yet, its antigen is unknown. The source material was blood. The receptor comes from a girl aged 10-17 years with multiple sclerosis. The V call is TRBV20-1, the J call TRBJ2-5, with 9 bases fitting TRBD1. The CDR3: CSARWDRVTETQYF. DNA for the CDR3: TGCAGTGCTAGATGGGACAGGGTTACGGAGACCCAGTACTTC.